The 10 T cell receptor beta chains presented below share a single source sample, sequenced in a study of neoadjuvant anti-PD-1 for oral cavity cancer. Assay used: immunoSEQ multiplex PCR; TCRdb lists only in-frame clones, some missing. Here the sample spans more than 7,500 clones, over 40% being singletons. The sequences come from tumor tissue, collected before nivolumab (anti-PD-1) treatment. These receptors all come from a person between 40 and 85 years old with oral cavity squamous cell carcinoma.

The chain links TRBV19 to TRBJ2-6; the D is unclear. The CDR3 has 12 amino acids. Between the trimmed V and J ends, which lost 6 bases and 13 bases, there was a span of 13 bases. Germline loops: CDR1 LNHDA, CDR2 SQIVND (reference sequence). The CDR3 is CASRTDRMVLTF. The CDR3 DNA follows: TGTGCCAGTAGAACCGACCGAATGGTCCTGACTTTC.

The chain employs TRBV18 and TRBJ1-2; tentative D call: TRBD1 (5 bases). Germline-derived CDR1 and CDR2 are KGHSH and LQKENI. Trimming took off 6 bases at V and 4 bases at J, with 15 bases between the two ends. The CDR3 is 14 residues long. CDR3 DNA sequence: TGTGCCAGCTCCCCCTCAGGGCCCCGCTATGGCTACACCTTC. This codes for CASSPSGPRYGYTF.

This clone showed up just a few times. The chain links TRBV19 to TRBJ2-2; the D gene is possibly TRBD2 (6 bases). The V gene lost 5 bases and the J gene lost 5 bases, with 18 bases spanning the gap. The CDR3 runs to 16 residues. Looked up from germline, CDR1 is LNHDA and CDR2 is SQIVND (reference sequence). The CDR3 sequence: CASSSSSGTPTGELFF. The CDR3 nucleotides read TGTGCCAGTAGTTCATCGTCGGGGACTCCAACCGGGGAGCTGTTTTTT.

The rearrangement links TRBV9 to TRBJ1-1; TRBD1 aligns across 7 bases. The CDR3 loop spans 14 amino acids. Unmatched junction bases numbered 8, after V lost 2 bases and J lost 7 bases. Germline V gene data show CDR1 as SGDLS and CDR2 as YYNGEE. The CDR3 DNA sequence: TGTGCCAGCAGCGTTGTACCTCAGGGGGGTGAAGCTTTCTTT. Encoded protein: CASSVVPQGGEAFF. Complete variable domain (other parts from reference TRBV9 and TRBJ1-1): DSGVTQTPKHLITATGQRVTLRCSPRSGDLSVYWYQQSLDQGLQFLIQYYNGEERAKGNILERFSAQQFPDLHSELNLSSLELGDSALYFCASSVVPQGGEAFFGQGTRLTVV.

Judged by abundance, this clone is medium-sized (0.01 to 0.1%). J is TRBJ2-7 and V is TRBV6-5, with 9 bases that match TRBD1. Trimming cost V 6 bases and J 5 bases; bases outside gene matches: 8. CDR1 is MNHEY, CDR2 SVGAGI, per germline. There are 14 residues in the CDR3. The CDR3: CASSLRDRVNEQYF. CDR3 bases: TGTGCCAGCAGCCTCCGGGACAGGGTCAACGAGCAGTACTTC.

The chain joins TRBV5-1 to TRBJ2-2; 9 bases align to TRBD1. CDR3 length: 15 residues. Trimming removed 3 bases from V and 2 bases from J; junction bases left unmatched: 2. Germline values: CDR1 SGHRS, CDR2 YFSETQ. The DNA of the CDR3 is TGCGCCAGCAGCTGGGGACAGGGTAACACCGGGGAGCTGTTTTTT. This encodes CASSWGQGNTGELFF.

This clone is medium-sized in the sample. The V gene is TRBV9, the J gene TRBJ2-2; D is possibly TRBD2 (5 bases). This CDR3 has 17 amino acids. V gave up 0 bases and J gave up 5 bases, with 17 bases separating them. CDR1 is SGDLS and CDR2 is YYNGEE in the germline V gene. CDR3 residues: CASSVGEGGLRTGELFF. CDR3 in DNA: TGTGCCAGCAGCGTAGGGGAAGGCGGACTTAGGACCGGGGAGCTGTTTTTT.

By share of the sample, this clone is medium-sized (0.01 to 0.1%). This chain uses TRBV4-1 with TRBJ2-3; D ambiguous. Germline lookup yields CDR1 MGHRA and CDR2 YSYEKL. CDR3 length equals 16 residues. V was pared by 1 base and J by 2 bases, with 13 bases between. The CDR3 region is CASSQVYGPSTDTQYF. CDR3 in DNA: TGCGCCAGCAGCCAAGTCTACGGGCCCTCCACAGATACGCAGTATTTT.

This clone was counted between two and nine times. J is TRBJ1-2 and V is TRBV2; no firm D call. V gave up 4 bases and J gave up 4 bases, with 16 bases separating them. The CDR3 runs 15 residues. CDR1 is SNHLY and CDR2 is FYNNEI in the germline V gene. CDR3 loop: CASSVYDTGSYGYTF. CDR3 DNA: TGTGCCAGCAGTGTTTATGACACCGGGAGCTATGGCTACACCTTC.

The chain combines TRBV19 with TRBJ1-2; possibly TRBD1 for D (5 bases). CDR3 length: 17 residues. CDR1 and CDR2 (germline): LNHDA, SQIVND (reference sequence). Here the CDR3 reads CSHGGRRVQLANYGYTF. The DNA for the CDR3 is TGTTCACATGGGGGTCGGAGGGTACAGTTAGCTAACTATGGCTACACCTTC.